This T cell receptor (beta chain) was documented in a study of CD4+ T cells in melanoma. Clones were read by immunoSEQ multiplex PCR, and TCRdb kept only the in-frame ones, dropping some. The table lists roughly 60,000 clones, 60% to 80% of them singletons. The CDR3 has 13 residues. From germline, CDR1 is GTSNPN and CDR2 SVGIG (reference sequence). Trimming left V 2 bases short and J 5 bases short, with 12 bases between. This chain uses TRBV30 with TRBJ1-1, with a possible D match to TRBD1 (5 bases). The sample comprised tumor tissue. This TCR derives from a human donor with melanoma. The DNA of the CDR3 is TGTGCCTGGAGTTCCTCTGGGGCGACTGAAGCTTTCTTT. Its translation: CAWSSSGATEAFF.